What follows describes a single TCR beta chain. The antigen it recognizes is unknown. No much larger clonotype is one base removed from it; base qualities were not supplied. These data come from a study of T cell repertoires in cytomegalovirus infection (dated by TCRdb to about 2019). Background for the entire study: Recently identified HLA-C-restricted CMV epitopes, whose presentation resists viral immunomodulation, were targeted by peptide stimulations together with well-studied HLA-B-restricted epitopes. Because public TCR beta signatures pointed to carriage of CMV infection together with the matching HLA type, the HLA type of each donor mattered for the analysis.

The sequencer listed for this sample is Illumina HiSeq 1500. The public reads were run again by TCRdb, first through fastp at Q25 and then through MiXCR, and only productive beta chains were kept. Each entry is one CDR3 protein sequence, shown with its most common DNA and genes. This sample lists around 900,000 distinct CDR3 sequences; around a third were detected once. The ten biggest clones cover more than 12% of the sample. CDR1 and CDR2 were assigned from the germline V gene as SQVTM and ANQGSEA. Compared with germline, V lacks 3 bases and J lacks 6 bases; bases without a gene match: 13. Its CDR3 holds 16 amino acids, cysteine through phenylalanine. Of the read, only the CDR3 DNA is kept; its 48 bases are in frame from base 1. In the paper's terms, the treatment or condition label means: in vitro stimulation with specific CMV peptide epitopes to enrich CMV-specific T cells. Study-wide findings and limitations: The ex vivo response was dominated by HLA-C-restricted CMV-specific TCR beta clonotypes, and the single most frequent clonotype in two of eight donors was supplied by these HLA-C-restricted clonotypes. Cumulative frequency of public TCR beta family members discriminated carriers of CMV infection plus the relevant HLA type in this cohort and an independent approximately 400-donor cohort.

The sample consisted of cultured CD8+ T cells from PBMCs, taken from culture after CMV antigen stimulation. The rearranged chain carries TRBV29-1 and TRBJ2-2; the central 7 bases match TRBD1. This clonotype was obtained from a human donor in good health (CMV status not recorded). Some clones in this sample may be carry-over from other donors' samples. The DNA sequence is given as TGCAGCGTTGATGGCTCGGGGCTGGGGACAGCCGGGGAGCTGTTTTTT. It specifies CSVDGSGLGTAGELFF.